The 9 T cell receptor beta chains reported below all come from one sample, sequenced in a study of metastatic and nonmetastatic thyroid tumors. Thyroid surgery had not been preceded by any treatment in any patient. TCRdb re-called clones via MiXCR from the PCR reads. The sample lists under 4,000 clones, approximately 22% occurring once. Sequenced material: tumor tissue. These receptors were collected from a male donor with papillary thyroid cancer or a benign thyroid nodule (not recorded which). Some clones in this sample may be carry-over from other donors' samples.

This clone is termed medium-sized (0.01 to 0.1%). This chain connects TRBV24-1 to TRBJ1-2; weak D call: TRBD1 (5 bases). This CDR3 comprises 14 residues. The V end was cut by 7 bases, the J end by 8 bases, with 19 bases between. Germline CDR1 KGHDR, CDR2 SFDVKD. DNA for the CDR3: TGTGCCACCAGCCCAGGGACGGGAACTATCGGCTACACCTTC. Amino acids: CATSPGTGTIGYTF.

The chain employs TRBV7-9 and TRBJ1-5; the D is unclear. This CDR3 contains 14 residues. Per the germline V gene, CDR1 is SEHNR and CDR2 is FQNEAQ (reference sequence). The V gene lost 2 bases and the J gene lost 5 bases, with 10 bases spanning the gap. CDR3 loop: CASSLKGSDQPQHF. The CDR3 DNA reads as TGTGCCAGCAGCTTAAAAGGGTCGGATCAGCCCCAGCATTTT.

V is TRBV7-8 and J is TRBJ1-6, with 10 bases aligning to TRBD1. CDR1 is SGHVS, CDR2 FQNEAQ, per germline. The CDR3 length is 16 residues. J was trimmed by 9 bases and V by 6 bases; bases with no gene match: 11. CDR3 in DNA: TGTGCCAGCAGTGGGGGACAGGGGCTTTTCAGTTCACCCCTCCACTTT. Amino acid sequence: CASSGGQGLFSSPLHF.

This clone was detected ten times or more. A junction end diverges from the germline sequence, so it may reflect a read error. CDR3 nucleotide sequence: TGTGCTAGCAGCTCCGGGAACACAGATACGCAGTATTTT. Encoded protein: CASSSGNTDTQYF. V and J are TRBV7-7 and TRBJ2-3; perhaps TRBD2 as D (5 bases). This CDR3 has 13 amino acids. Germline V gene data show CDR1 as SSHAT and CDR2 as FNYEAQ (reference sequence).

This clone has only a few counts. CDR3 amino acids: CASSRTLEAFF. The CDR3 DNA is TGTGCCAGCAGCCGGACCCTGGAAGCTTTCTTT. V and J are TRBV7-9 and TRBJ1-1; D gene unclear. From germline, CDR1 is SEHNR and CDR2 FQNEAQ (reference sequence). The CDR3 covers 11 residues. Trimming took 5 bases from V and 8 from J, leaving 9 bases between them.

There are many counts of this clone. This chain uses TRBV25-1 with TRBJ2-5; D is uncertain. The germline V gene has CDR1 MGHDK and CDR2 SYGVNS. The V gene lost 3 bases and the J gene lost 4 bases, with 3 bases spanning the gap. The length of the CDR3 is 11 residues. The CDR3 nucleotides read TGTGCCAGCAGTGACTCAGAGACCCAGTACTTC. It is translated as CASSDSETQYF. The whole variable domain, remainder taken from reference TRBV25-1 and TRBJ2-5, is EADIYQTPRYLVIGTGKKITLECSQTMGHDKMYWYQQDPGMELHLIHYSYGVNSTEKGDLSSESTVSRIRTEHFPLTLESARPSHTSQYLCASSDSETQYFGPGTRLLVL.

In nucleotides, the CDR3 is TGCAGTGCTAGTAAGACTAGCATCTACAATGAGCAGTTCTTC. Translating it yields CSASKTSIYNEQFF. This sequence joins TRBV20-1 and TRBJ2-1, with TRBD2 matching over 7 bases. The CDR3 is made up of 14 amino acids. J lost 3 bases, V lost 3 bases, and 5 bases had no gene match. Per the germline V gene, CDR1 is DFQATT and CDR2 is SNEGSKA (reference sequence).

This clone was seen many times. The chain combines TRBV4-1 with TRBJ2-7; possible D gene TRBD2, 6 bases. Germline lookup yields CDR1 MGHRA and CDR2 YSYEKL. V lost 0 bases and J lost 3, with 12 bases in between. The CDR3 is 15 amino acids. The CDR3: CASSQDRRGGYEQYF. The CDR3 DNA follows: TGCGCCAGCAGCCAAGATCGGCGGGGCGGCTACGAGCAGTACTTC.

This chain joins TRBV6-1 and TRBJ1-1, with 8 bases matching TRBD1. This CDR3 is built from 13 residues. Losses at the gene ends were 7 bases for V and 4 bases for J; bases not matched to a gene: 5. Germline CDR1 reads MNHNS; CDR2 reads SASEGT. CDR3 region: CASNGQGLTEAFF. Here the CDR3 DNA reads TGTGCCAGCAACGGACAGGGCCTCACTGAAGCTTTCTTT.